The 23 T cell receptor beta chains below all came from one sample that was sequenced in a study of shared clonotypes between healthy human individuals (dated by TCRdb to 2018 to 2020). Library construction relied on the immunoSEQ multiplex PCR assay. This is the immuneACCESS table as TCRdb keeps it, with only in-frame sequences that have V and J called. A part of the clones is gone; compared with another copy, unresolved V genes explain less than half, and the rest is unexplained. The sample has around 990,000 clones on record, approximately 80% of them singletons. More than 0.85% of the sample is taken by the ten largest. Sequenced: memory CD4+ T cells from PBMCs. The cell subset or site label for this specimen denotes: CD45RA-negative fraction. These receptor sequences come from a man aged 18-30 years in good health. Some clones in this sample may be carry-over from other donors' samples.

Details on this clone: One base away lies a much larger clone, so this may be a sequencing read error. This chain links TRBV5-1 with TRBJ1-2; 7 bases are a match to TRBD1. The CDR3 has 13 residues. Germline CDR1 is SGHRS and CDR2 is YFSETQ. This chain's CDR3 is CASSLQGNYGHTF. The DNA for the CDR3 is TGCGCCAGCAGCTTACAGGGGAACTATGGCCACACCTTC.

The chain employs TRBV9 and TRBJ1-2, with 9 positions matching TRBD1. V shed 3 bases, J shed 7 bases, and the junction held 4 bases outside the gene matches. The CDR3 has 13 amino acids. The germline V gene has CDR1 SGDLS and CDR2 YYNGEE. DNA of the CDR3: TGTGCCAGCAGCGCACAGGGGGCGGGTGGCTACACCTTC. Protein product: CASSAQGAGGYTF. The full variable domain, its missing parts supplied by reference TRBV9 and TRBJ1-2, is DSGVTQTPKHLITATGQRVTLRCSPRSGDLSVYWYQQSLDQGLQFLIQYYNGEERAKGNILERFSAQQFPDLHSELNLSSLELGDSALYFCASSAQGAGGYTFGSGTRLTVV.

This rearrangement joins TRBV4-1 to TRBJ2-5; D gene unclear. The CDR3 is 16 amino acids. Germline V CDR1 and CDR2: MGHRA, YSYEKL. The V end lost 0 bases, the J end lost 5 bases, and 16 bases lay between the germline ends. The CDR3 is CASSQDFSRERETQYF. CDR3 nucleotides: TGCGCCAGCAGCCAAGATTTTAGTAGAGAGAGGGAGACCCAGTACTTC.

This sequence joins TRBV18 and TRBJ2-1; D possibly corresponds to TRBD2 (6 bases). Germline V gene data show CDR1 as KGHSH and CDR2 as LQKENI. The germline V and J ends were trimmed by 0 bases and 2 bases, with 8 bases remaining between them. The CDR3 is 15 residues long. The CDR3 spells CASSPPGTAYNEQFF. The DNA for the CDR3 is TGTGCCAGCTCACCACCCGGGACTGCCTACAATGAGCAGTTCTTC. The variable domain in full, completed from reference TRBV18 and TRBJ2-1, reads NAGVMQNPRHLVRRRGQEARLRCSPMKGHSHVYWYRQLPEEGLKFMVYLQKENIIDESGMPKERFSAEFPKEGPSILRIQQVVRGDSAAYFCASSPPGTAYNEQFFGPGTRLTVL.

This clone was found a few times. In DNA, the CDR3 is TGTGCCAGCATCGCCGGGACAGGGGGATACGAGCAGTACTTC. As protein: CASIAGTGGYEQYF. This chain joins TRBV2 and TRBJ2-7; 11 bases are a match to TRBD1. This CDR3 has 14 amino acids. Germline CDR1 and CDR2: SNHLY and FYNNEI. V was pared by 7 bases and J by 4 bases, with 6 bases of the junction left unmatched.

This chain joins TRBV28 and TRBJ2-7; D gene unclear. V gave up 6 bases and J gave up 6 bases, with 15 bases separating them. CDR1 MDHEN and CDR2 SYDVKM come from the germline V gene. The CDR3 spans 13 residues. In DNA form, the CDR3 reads TGTGCCAGCAGAGACGCCCCCCTCGGCGAGCAGTACTTC. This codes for CASRDAPLGEQYF. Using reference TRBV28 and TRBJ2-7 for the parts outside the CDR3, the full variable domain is DVKVTQSSRYLVKRTGEKVFLECVQDMDHENMFWYRQDPGLGLRLIYFSYDVKMKEKGDIPEGYSVSREKKERFSLILESASTNQTSMYLCASRDAPLGEQYFGPGTRLTVT.

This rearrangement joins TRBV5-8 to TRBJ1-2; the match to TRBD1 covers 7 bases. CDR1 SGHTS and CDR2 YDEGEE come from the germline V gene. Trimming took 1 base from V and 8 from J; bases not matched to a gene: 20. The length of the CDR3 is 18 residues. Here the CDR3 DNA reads TGTGCCAGCAGCTTGCCGTCTGGGGCCGGGACAGAACCCTCCGGCTACACCTTC. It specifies CASSLPSGAGTEPSGYTF.

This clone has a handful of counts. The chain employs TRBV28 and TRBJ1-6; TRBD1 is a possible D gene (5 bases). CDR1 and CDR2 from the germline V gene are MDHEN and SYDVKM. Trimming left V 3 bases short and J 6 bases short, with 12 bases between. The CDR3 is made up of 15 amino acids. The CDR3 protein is CASSFVQGGNSPLHF. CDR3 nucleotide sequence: TGTGCCAGCAGTTTTGTCCAGGGAGGTAATTCACCCCTCCACTTT. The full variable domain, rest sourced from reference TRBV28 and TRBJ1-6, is DVKVTQSSRYLVKRTGEKVFLECVQDMDHENMFWYRQDPGLGLRLIYFSYDVKMKEKGDIPEGYSVSREKKERFSLILESASTNQTSMYLCASSFVQGGNSPLHFGNGTRLTVT.

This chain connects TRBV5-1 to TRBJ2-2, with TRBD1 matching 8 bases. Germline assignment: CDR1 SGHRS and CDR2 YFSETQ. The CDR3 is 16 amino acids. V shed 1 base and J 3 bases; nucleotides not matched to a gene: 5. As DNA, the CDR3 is TGCGCCAGCAGCTTGCAGACAGGGGCGGACACCGGGGAGCTGTTTTTT. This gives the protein CASSLQTGADTGELFF.

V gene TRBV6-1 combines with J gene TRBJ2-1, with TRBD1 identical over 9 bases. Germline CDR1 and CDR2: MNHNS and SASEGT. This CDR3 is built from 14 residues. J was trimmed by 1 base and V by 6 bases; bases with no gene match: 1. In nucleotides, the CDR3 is TGTGCCAGCAGGGGACAGGGTTCCTACAATGAGCAGTTCTTC. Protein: CASRGQGSYNEQFF.

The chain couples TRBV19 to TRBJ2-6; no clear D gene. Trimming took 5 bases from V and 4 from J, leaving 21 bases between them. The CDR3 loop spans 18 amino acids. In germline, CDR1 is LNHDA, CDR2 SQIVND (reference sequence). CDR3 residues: CASSWLLTNHKGANVLTF. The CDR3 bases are TGTGCCAGTAGTTGGTTGCTGACAAATCACAAAGGGGCCAACGTCCTGACTTTC.

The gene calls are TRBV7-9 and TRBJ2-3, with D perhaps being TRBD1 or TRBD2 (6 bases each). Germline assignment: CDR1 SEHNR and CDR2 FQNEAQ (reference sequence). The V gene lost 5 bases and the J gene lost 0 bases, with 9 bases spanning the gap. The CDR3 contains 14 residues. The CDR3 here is CASSKGGSTDTQYF. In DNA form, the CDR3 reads TGTGCCAGCAGCAAGGGGGGAAGCACAGATACGCAGTATTTT. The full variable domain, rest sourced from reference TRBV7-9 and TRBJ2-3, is DTGVSQNPRHKITKRGQNVTFRCDPISEHNRLYWYRQTLGQGPEFLTYFQNEAQLEKSRLLSDRFSAERPKGSFSTLEIQRTEQGDSAMYLCASSKGGSTDTQYFGPGTRLTVL.

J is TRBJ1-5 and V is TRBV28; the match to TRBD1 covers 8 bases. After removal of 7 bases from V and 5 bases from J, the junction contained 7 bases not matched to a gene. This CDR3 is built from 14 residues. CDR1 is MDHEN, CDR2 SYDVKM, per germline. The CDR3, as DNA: TGTGCCAGCACTGCAGGACAGGGTTATCAGCCCCAGCATTTT. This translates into CASTAGQGYQPQHF.

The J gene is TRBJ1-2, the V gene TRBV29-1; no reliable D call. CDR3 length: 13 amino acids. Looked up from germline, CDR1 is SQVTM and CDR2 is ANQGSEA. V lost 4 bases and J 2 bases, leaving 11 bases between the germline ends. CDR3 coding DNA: TGCAGCGTTGTTAGTCCTGACAACTATGGCTACACCTTC. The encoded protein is CSVVSPDNYGYTF.

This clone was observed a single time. CDR3 nucleotides: TGCGCCAGCAGCGGACTAGCGGGAGAGTTAGGCACCGGGGAGCTGTTTTTT. Protein product: CASSGLAGELGTGELFF. The chain employs TRBV5-1 and TRBJ2-2, with 13 nucleotides matching TRBD2. The trim removed 4 bases at V and 4 bases at J, leaving 7 bases unmatched. From germline, CDR1 is SGHRS and CDR2 YFSETQ. The length of the CDR3 is 17 residues.

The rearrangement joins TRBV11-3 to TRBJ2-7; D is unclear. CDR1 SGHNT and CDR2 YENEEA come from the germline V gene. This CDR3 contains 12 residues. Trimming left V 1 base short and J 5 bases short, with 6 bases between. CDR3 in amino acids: CASSLGWDEQYF. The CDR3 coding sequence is TGTGCCAGCAGCTTAGGGTGGGACGAGCAGTACTTC.

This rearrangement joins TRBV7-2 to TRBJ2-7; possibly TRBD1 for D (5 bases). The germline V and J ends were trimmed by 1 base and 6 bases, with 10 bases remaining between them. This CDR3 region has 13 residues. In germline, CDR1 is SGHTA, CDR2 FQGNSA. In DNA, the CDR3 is TGTGCCAGCAGCTTAGAGGTAGGGGTCGAGCAGTACTTC. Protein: CASSLEVGVEQYF. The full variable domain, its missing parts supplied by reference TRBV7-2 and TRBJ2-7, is GAGVSQSPSNKVTEKGKDVELRCDPISGHTALYWYRQSLGQGLEFLIYFQGNSAPDKSGLPSDRFSAERTGGSVSTLTIQRTQQEDSAVYLCASSLEVGVEQYFGPGTRLTVT.

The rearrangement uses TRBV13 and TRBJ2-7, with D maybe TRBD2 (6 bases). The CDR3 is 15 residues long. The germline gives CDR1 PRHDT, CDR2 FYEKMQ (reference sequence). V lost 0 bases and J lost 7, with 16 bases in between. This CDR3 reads CASSLGRGGSEEQYF. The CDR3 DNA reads TGTGCCAGCAGCTTAGGCCGTGGAGGGAGCGAGGAGCAGTACTTC.

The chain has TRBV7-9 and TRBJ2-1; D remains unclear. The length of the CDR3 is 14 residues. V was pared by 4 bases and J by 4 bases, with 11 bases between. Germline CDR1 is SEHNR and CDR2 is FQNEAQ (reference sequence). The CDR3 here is CASSSGPPYNEQFF. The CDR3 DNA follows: TGTGCCAGCAGCTCCGGCCCCCCTTACAATGAGCAGTTCTTC.

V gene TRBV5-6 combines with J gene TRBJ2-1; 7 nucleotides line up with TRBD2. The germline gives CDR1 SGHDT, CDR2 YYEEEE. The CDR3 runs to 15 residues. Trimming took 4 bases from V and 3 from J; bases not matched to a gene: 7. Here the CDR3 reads CASSPWGGDYNEQFF. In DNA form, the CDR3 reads TGTGCCAGCAGCCCCTGGGGAGGGGACTACAATGAGCAGTTCTTC.

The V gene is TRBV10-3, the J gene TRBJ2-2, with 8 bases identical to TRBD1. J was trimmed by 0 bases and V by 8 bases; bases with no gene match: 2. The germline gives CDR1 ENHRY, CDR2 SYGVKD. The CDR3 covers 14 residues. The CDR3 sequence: CAIGTGSNTGELFF. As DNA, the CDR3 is TGTGCCATCGGGACAGGATCGAACACCGGGGAGCTGTTTTTT.

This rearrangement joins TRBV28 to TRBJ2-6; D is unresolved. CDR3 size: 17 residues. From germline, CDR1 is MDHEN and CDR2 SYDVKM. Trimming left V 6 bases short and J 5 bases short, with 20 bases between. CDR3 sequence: CASSSPGSALRANVLTF. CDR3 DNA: TGTGCCAGCAGCTCCCCCGGGTCGGCCCTGAGGGCCAACGTCCTGACTTTC.

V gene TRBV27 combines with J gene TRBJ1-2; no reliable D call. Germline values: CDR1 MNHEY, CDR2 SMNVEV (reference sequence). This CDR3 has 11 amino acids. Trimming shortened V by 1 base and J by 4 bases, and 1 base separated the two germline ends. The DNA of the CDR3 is TGTGCCAGCAGTTTATTCTATGGCTACACCTTC. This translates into CASSLFYGYTF.